The 24 T cell receptor beta chains listed next were all sequenced from one sample in a study of radiation and T cells in renal cell carcinoma. Repertoires were generated with immunoSEQ multiplex PCR, while TCRdb's copy carries only in-frame clones and drops some. The sample yields 100,000 to 150,000 clones, approximately 82% seen once. Time point noted: baseline pretreatment blood. The treatment here: 15 Gy SBRT to primary tumor, nephrectomy 4 weeks later. The sequencing used blood, collected from a patient whose treatment included radiotherapy and nephrectomy. The receptors shown here come from a woman aged 55-75 years with renal cell carcinoma.

This clone has a single count. The chain carries TRBV18 and TRBJ1-3; D uncertain. This CDR3 region has 16 residues. V lost 3 bases to trimming and J lost 0 bases, with 12 bases between them. The germline gives CDR1 KGHSH, CDR2 LQKENI. CDR3 coding DNA: TGTGCCAGCTCACCTATAGACGGTACCTCTGGAAACACCATATATTTT. It yields the protein CASSPIDGTSGNTIYF.

V usage is TRBV18 and J usage is TRBJ1-2; 9 positions agree with TRBD1. Germline V lookup: CDR1 KGHSH, CDR2 LQKENI. The CDR3 totals 13 residues. J was trimmed by 6 bases and V by 1 base; bases with no gene match: 0. The CDR3 DNA sequence: TGTGCCAGCTCACCACGGGACAGGGATGGCTACACCTTC. Translation: CASSPRDRDGYTF.

The rearrangement uses TRBV5-1 and TRBJ2-2, with D perhaps matching TRBD2 (5 bases). Per the germline V gene, CDR1 is SGHRS and CDR2 is YFSETQ. The CDR3 consists of 18 residues. Trimming pared 0 bases from V and 5 bases from J, leaving 20 bases between. CDR3: CASSLGLTGSPGTGELFF. CDR3 in DNA: TGCGCCAGCAGCTTGGGACTCACGGGGAGCCCGGGGACCGGGGAGCTGTTTTTT.

This clone has a handful of counts. The V call is TRBV5-1, the J call TRBJ1-1, with unresolved D. Germline V CDR1 and CDR2: SGHRS, YFSETQ. The CDR3 has 14 residues. V lost 5 bases to trimming and J lost 4 bases, with 15 bases between them. This CDR3 reads CASSRGRSLTEAFF. The CDR3, as DNA: TGCGCCAGCAGTCGAGGACGGAGCCTCACTGAAGCTTTCTTT.

The V call is TRBV11-3, the J call TRBJ2-5; 15 bases align to TRBD2. V gave up 5 bases and J gave up 4 bases; unmatched junction bases: 5. Germline V gene lookup returns CDR1 SGHNT and CDR2 YENEEA. This CDR3 region has 16 residues. The CDR3 nucleotides are TGTGCCAGCAGCCCGGGACTAGCGGGAGGTGGAGAGACCCAGTACTTC. Protein sequence: CASSPGLAGGGETQYF.

The chain couples TRBV6-6 to TRBJ2-7; 8 nucleotides match TRBD2. The germline gives CDR1 MNHNY, CDR2 SVGAGI (reference sequence). The CDR3 has 14 amino acids. With V trimmed by 2 bases and J by 5 bases, 5 bases remained unmatched. The CDR3 spells CASSYNGGADEQYF. CDR3 sequence (DNA): TGTGCCAGCAGTTACAACGGGGGGGCCGACGAGCAGTACTTC.

This clone was counted once. The chain has TRBV27 and TRBJ2-7; D unresolved. Trimming took 4 bases from V and 9 from J, leaving 16 bases between them. The length of the CDR3 is 13 residues. From germline, CDR1 is MNHEY and CDR2 SMNVEV (reference sequence). The CDR3 reads CASSSPPGAVQYF. The DNA of the CDR3 is TGTGCCAGCAGTTCCCCTCCGGGCGCCGTGCAGTACTTC.

The chain combines TRBV29-1 with TRBJ1-2, with 10 positions matching TRBD1. Germline loops: CDR1 SQVTM, CDR2 ANQGSEA. Germline trimming cut 5 bases from V and 0 bases from J; bases unmatched to any gene: 6. There are 15 residues in the CDR3. The CDR3 coding sequence is TGCAGCGTTAGGACAGGGGGTGCCCCTAACTATGGCTACACCTTC. Translated: CSVRTGGAPNYGYTF.

The genes are TRBV27 and TRBJ2-7, with a weak D call TRBD1 (6 bases). CDR3 length equals 16 residues. Deletions cut 5 bases from V and 0 bases from J, with 17 bases between. Germline CDR1 MNHEY, CDR2 SMNVEV (reference sequence). The CDR3 DNA sequence: TGTGCCAGCAGTCTCGCCGGACAGCCTAGCTCCTACGAGCAGTACTTC. This translates into CASSLAGQPSSYEQYF.

This chain links TRBV19 with TRBJ1-4; D remains ambiguous. The germline V gene encodes CDR1 LNHDA and CDR2 SQIVND (reference sequence). This CDR3 comprises 14 residues. Trimming left V 3 bases short and J 7 bases short, with 12 bases between. DNA of the CDR3: TGTGCCAGTAGTATCGGATTCGATGGTGAAAAACTGTTTTTT. This gives the protein CASSIGFDGEKLFF.

This rearrangement joins TRBV5-4 to TRBJ2-5; D uncertain. V lost 3 bases and J lost 2, with 8 bases in between. Per the germline V gene, CDR1 is SGHNT and CDR2 is YYREEE (reference sequence). This CDR3 comprises 13 residues. Here the CDR3 DNA reads TGTGCCAGCAGCTCAACACAGCAAGAGACCCAGTACTTC. Its protein is CASSSTQQETQYF.

V gene TRBV28 combines with J gene TRBJ2-7; perhaps D is TRBD1 or TRBD2 (5 bases each). The CDR3 is made up of 15 amino acids. V was trimmed by 5 bases and J by 3 bases, leaving 17 bases between them. Germline V gene data show CDR1 as MDHEN and CDR2 as SYDVKM. CDR3 nucleotide sequence: TGTGCCAGCAGTCCCCGGGGCCAAAGGGGCTACGAGCAGTACTTC. This encodes CASSPRGQRGYEQYF.

In its sample, this clone was seen once. The V gene is TRBV7-9, the J gene TRBJ2-5; 8 bases match TRBD2. This CDR3 is built from 17 residues. Germline values: CDR1 SEHNR, CDR2 FQNEAQ (reference sequence). The V segment lost 5 bases and the J segment 5 bases; nucleotides outside the gene matches: 16. The CDR3 region is CASSDGGSGSTLETQYF. The CDR3 DNA reads as TGTGCCAGCAGCGACGGGGGGAGCGGGAGTACGTTGGAGACCCAGTACTTC. Together with reference TRBV7-9 and TRBJ2-5, the CDR3 gives the full variable domain: DTGVSQNPRHKITKRGQNVTFRCDPISEHNRLYWYRQTLGQGPEFLTYFQNEAQLEKSRLLSDRFSAERPKGSFSTLEIQRTEQGDSAMYLCASSDGGSGSTLETQYFGPGTRLLVL.

V usage is TRBV10-2 and J usage is TRBJ1-1; TRBD1 might be the D (6 bases). CDR3 length: 16 residues. Germline-derived CDR1 and CDR2 are WSHSY and SAAADI. V was trimmed by 1 base and J by 7 bases, leaving 19 bases between them. The CDR3 loop is CASSEWRGGTRNEAFF. In nucleotides, the CDR3 is TGCGCCAGCAGTGAGTGGAGGGGGGGGACACGGAATGAAGCTTTCTTT.

As concerns this clone: At one boundary the junction diverges from the germline segment, which might be a read error. The CDR3 coding sequence is TGTGCTAGCAGCCCTGGGACGGGGGAGCAGTACTTC. Residues: CASSPGTGEQYF. The V call is TRBV7-7, the J call TRBJ2-7, with D possibly being TRBD1 or TRBD2 (5 bases each). The V gene's germline CDR1 is SSHAT and CDR2 FNYEAQ (reference sequence). This CDR3 has 12 amino acids.

The chain uses TRBV18 and TRBJ2-1; 9 positions match TRBD1. This CDR3 is built from 14 residues. Germline trimming cut 2 bases from V and 6 bases from J; bases unmatched to any gene: 2. CDR1 is KGHSH, CDR2 LQKENI, per germline. Here the CDR3 DNA reads TGTGCCAGCTCACCAAGGACAGGGGTCAATGAGCAGTTCTTC. Translating gives CASSPRTGVNEQFF.

This clone was counted a few times. The chain employs TRBV29-1 and TRBJ1-1; D remains ambiguous. V was cut by 4 bases and J by 4 bases, with 7 bases left in between. Germline loops: CDR1 SQVTM, CDR2 ANQGSEA. The CDR3 runs 11 residues. CDR3 in amino acids: CSVVLRTEAFF. The CDR3 nucleotides read TGCAGCGTTGTTCTGCGCACTGAAGCTTTCTTT.

The V gene is TRBV6-1, the J gene TRBJ2-7; 10 positions agree with TRBD1. This CDR3 is 15 amino acids long. J was trimmed by 4 bases and V by 2 bases; bases with no gene match: 5. Germline V CDR1 and CDR2: MNHNS, SASEGT. CDR3 sequence (DNA): TGTGCCAGCAGTGAAACGGGACAGGGGATTTACGAGCAGTACTTC. This translates into CASSETGQGIYEQYF.

The rearrangement uses TRBV7-3 and TRBJ2-2; D is perhaps TRBD2 (5 bases). This CDR3 comprises 17 residues. Germline CDR1 and CDR2: SGHTA and FQGTGA. V dropped 5 bases and J dropped 4 bases, with 20 bases sitting between them. In nucleotides, the CDR3 is TGTGCCAGCAGCCCGAGACTAACGTTCAGCGGCACCGGGGAGCTGTTTTTT. Protein product: CASSPRLTFSGTGELFF. The variable domain in full, with the rest retrieved from reference TRBV7-3 and TRBJ2-2, is GAGVSQTPSNKVTEKGKYVELRCDPISGHTALYWYRQSLGQGPEFLIYFQGTGAADDSGLPNDRFFAVRPEGSVSTLKIQRTERGDSAVYLCASSPRLTFSGTGELFFGEGSRLTVL.

The chain carries TRBV6-6 and TRBJ2-7; 8 nucleotides agree with TRBD1. Trimming at V came to 7 bases and at J to 4 bases, leaving 9 bases not matched to a gene. The CDR3 is made up of 14 amino acids. Germline CDR1 is MNHNY and CDR2 is SVGAGI (reference sequence). CDR3 protein: CASKGPGGDYEQYF. The CDR3 coding sequence is TGTGCCAGCAAGGGTCCAGGGGGCGATTACGAGCAGTACTTC.

This clone was detected only a few times. This chain connects TRBV19 to TRBJ1-5; no firm D call. Trimming cost V 4 bases and J 7 bases, with 14 bases left between them. The CDR3 is 14 residues long. Germline CDR1 and CDR2: LNHDA and SQIVND (reference sequence). The CDR3 coding sequence is TGTGCCAGTAGTACGGGAGGCGTTGGGCAGCCCCAGCATTTT. Translating gives CASSTGGVGQPQHF. Combining the CDR3 with reference TRBV19 and TRBJ1-5 gives the whole variable domain DGGITQSPKYLFRKEGQNVTLSCEQNLNHDAMYWYRQDPGQGLRLIYYSQIVNDFQKGDIAEGYSVSREKKESFPLTVTSAQKNPTAFYLCASSTGGVGQPQHFGDGTRLSIL.

The chain joins TRBV29-1 to TRBJ1-1, with no clear D. CDR3 length: 13 amino acids. The germline CDR1 and CDR2 sequences are SQVTM and ANQGSEA. Written as DNA, the CDR3 is TGCACGGGGAGGACGGGCGACTGGACTGAAGCTTTCTTT. Amino acid sequence: CTGRTGDWTEAFF.

V gene TRBV11-1 combines with J gene TRBJ2-1; D uncertain. The germline V gene has CDR1 SGHAT and CDR2 FQDESV (reference sequence). The CDR3 is made up of 14 amino acids. V was trimmed by 1 base and J by 6 bases, leaving 10 bases between them. The CDR3 sequence: CASSLEVYGNEQFF. DNA for the CDR3: TGTGCCAGCAGCTTAGAGGTATATGGCAATGAGCAGTTCTTC.

This chain joins TRBV19 and TRBJ2-1; no reliable D call. CDR3 size: 15 residues. Trimming left V 2 bases short and J 6 bases short, with 14 bases between. Germline CDR1 and CDR2: LNHDA and SQIVND (reference sequence). As DNA, the CDR3 is TGTGCCAGTAGTATACAAAGGGTCTGGGGCAATGAGCAGTTCTTC. Translated: CASSIQRVWGNEQFF.